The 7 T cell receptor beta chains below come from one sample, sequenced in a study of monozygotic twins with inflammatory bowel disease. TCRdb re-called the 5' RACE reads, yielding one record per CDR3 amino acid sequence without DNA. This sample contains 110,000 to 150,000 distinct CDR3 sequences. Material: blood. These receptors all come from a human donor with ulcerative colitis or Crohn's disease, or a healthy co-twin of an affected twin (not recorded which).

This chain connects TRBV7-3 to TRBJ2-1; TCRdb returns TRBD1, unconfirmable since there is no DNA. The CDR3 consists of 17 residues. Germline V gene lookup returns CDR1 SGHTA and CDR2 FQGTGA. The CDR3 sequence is CASSPNNDRGWRNEQFF.

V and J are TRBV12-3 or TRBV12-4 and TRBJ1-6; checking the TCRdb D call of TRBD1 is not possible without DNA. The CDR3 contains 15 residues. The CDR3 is CASSLSGGHNSPLHF.

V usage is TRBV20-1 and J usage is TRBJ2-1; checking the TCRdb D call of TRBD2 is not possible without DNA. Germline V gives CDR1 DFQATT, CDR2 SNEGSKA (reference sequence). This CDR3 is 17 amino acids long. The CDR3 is CSARLSGRAPFHNEQFF.

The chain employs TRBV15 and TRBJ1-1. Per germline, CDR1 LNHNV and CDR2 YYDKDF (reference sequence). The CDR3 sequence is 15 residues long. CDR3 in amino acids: CATSREPGATGRAFF.

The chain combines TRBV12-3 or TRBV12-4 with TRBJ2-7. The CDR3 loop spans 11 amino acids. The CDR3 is CASSLWNEQYF.

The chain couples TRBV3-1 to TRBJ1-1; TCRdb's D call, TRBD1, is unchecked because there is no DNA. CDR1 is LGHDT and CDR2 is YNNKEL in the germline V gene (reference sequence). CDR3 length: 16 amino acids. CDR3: CASSQDGVGTLLEAFF.

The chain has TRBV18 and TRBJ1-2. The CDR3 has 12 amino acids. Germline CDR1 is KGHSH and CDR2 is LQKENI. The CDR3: CASSQESYGYTF.